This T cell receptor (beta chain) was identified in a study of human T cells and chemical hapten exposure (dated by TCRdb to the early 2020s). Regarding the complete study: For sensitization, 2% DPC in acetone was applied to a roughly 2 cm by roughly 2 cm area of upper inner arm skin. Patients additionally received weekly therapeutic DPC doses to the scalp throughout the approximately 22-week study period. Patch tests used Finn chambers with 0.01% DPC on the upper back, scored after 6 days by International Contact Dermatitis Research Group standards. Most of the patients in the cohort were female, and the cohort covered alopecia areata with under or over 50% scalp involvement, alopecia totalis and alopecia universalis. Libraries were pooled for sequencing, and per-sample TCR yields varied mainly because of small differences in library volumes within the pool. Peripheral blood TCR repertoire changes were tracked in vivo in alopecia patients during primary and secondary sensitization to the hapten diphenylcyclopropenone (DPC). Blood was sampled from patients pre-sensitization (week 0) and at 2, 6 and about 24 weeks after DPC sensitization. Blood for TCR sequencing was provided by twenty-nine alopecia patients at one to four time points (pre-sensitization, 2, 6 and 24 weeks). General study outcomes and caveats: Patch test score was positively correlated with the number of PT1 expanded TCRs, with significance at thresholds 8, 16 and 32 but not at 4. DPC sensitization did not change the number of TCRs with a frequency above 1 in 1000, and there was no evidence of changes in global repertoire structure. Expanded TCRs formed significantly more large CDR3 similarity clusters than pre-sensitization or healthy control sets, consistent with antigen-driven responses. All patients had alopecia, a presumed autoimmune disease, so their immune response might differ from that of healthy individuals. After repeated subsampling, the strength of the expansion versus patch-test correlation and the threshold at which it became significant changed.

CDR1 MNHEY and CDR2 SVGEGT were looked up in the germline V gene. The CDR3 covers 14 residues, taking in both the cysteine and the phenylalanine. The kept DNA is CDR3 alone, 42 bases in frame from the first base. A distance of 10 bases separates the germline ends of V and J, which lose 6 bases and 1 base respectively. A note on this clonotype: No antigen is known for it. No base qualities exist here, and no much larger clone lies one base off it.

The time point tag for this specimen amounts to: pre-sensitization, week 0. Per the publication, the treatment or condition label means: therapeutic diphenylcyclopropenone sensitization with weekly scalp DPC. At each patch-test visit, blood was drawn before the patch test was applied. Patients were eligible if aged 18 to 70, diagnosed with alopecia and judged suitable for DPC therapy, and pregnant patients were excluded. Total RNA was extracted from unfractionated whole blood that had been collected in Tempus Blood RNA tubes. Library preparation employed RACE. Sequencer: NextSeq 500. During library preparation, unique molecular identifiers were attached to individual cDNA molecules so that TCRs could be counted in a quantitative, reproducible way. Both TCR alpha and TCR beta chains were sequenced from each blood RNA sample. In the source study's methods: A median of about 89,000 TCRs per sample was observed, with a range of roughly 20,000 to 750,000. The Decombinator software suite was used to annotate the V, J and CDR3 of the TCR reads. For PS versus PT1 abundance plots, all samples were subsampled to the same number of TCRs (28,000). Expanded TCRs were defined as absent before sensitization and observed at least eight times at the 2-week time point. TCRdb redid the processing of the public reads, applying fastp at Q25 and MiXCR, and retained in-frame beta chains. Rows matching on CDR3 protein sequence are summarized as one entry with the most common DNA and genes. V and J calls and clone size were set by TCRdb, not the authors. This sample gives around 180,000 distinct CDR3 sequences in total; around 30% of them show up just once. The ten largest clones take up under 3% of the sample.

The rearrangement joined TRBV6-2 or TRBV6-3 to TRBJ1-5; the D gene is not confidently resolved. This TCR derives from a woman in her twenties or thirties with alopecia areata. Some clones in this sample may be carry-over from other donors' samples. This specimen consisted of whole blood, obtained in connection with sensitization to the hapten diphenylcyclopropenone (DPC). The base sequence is TGTGCCAGCAGGGCCCTTCCGAGCAATCAGCCCCAGCATTTT. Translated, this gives CASRALPSNQPQHF.